One sample yielded the 18 T cell receptor beta chains listed below, sequenced in a study of T cells expressing NK-cell markers. TCRdb reanalyzed the 5' RACE reads, giving one entry per CDR3 protein sequence and no DNA. The table counts about 460,000 distinct CDR3 sequences; about 1.5% lies in the top ten. Material: blood T cells: a sorted CD56 or NKG2C T cell subset, CD4+ or CD8+ T cells, or bulk PBMC T cells (not recorded which). These receptors came from a woman aged 45-59 years in good health.

This chain joins TRBV6-5 and TRBJ2-5; TCRdb names TRBD2, which stays unverified in the absence of DNA. CDR1 and CDR2 from the germline V gene are MNHEY and SVGAGI. The CDR3 runs 15 residues. The CDR3 is CASRPLSGQQETQYF.

This chain connects TRBV5-5 to TRBJ1-6. Germline CDR1 reads SGHKS; CDR2 reads YYEKEE (reference sequence). The CDR3 runs to 14 residues. CDR3 loop: CASSLVTSNSPLHF.

The V call is TRBV7-9, the J call TRBJ2-1; with no DNA, the TCRdb D assignment of TRBD2 cannot be verified. In germline, CDR1 is SEHNR, CDR2 FQNEAQ (reference sequence). The CDR3 contains 16 residues. This CDR3 reads CASSPLQREVNNEQFF.

V and J are TRBV20-1 and TRBJ2-1. CDR1 is DFQATT, CDR2 SNEGSKA, per germline (reference sequence). This CDR3 contains 11 residues. The CDR3 loop is CSARKRDEQFF.

The rearrangement links TRBV27 to TRBJ1-5; TCRdb's assignment of TRBD1 cannot be checked, as there is no DNA. The CDR3 runs to 15 residues. The V gene's germline CDR1 is MNHEY and CDR2 SMNVEV (reference sequence). The CDR3 protein is CASSLSPHGNQPQHF.

J is TRBJ2-7 and V is TRBV3-1; TCRdb proposes TRBD1, but this gene call is untestable without DNA. The CDR3 consists of 16 residues. Germline V gene data show CDR1 as LGHDT and CDR2 as YNNKEL (reference sequence). This chain's CDR3 is CASSRQRRQGGREQYF.

V and J are TRBV5-1 and TRBJ2-5; TCRdb's D call of TRBD2 is untestable without DNA. CDR3 length equals 14 residues. Per germline, CDR1 SGHRS and CDR2 YFSETQ. CDR3 protein: CASQRAPYQETQYF.

V is TRBV19 and J is TRBJ1-2; checking the TCRdb D call of TRBD1 is not possible without DNA. The CDR3 totals 15 residues. Germline V gives CDR1 LNHDA, CDR2 SQIVND (reference sequence). The CDR3 spells CASLDFSGRDYGYTF.

The CDR3 loop reads CSVVWQNTEAFF. This chain connects TRBV29-1 to TRBJ1-1. The CDR3 totals 12 residues. Germline values: CDR1 SQVTM, CDR2 ANQGSEA. Variable domain in full (rest from reference TRBV29-1 and TRBJ1-1): SAVISQKPSRDICQRGTSLTIQCQVDSQVTMMFWYRQQPGQSLTLIATANQGSEATYESGFVIDKFPISRPNLTFSTLTVSNMSPEDSSIYLCSVVWQNTEAFFGQGTRLTVV.

This chain uses TRBV2 with TRBJ1-6. This CDR3 is built from 13 residues. From germline, CDR1 is SNHLY and CDR2 FYNNEI. CDR3 sequence reads: CASSPGRTSPLHF.

The rearrangement links TRBV12-5 to TRBJ1-5; TCRdb proposes TRBD1, but this gene call is untestable without DNA. This CDR3 region has 14 residues. CDR1 and CDR2 from the germline V gene are LGHNT and FRNRAP. CDR3 residues: CASGFLTGNQPQHF. Full variable domain (rest looked up from reference TRBV12-5 and TRBJ1-5): DARVTQTPRHKVTEMGQEVTMRCQPILGHNTVFWYRQTMMQGLELLAYFRNRAPLDDSGMPKDRFSAEMPDATLATLKIQPSEPRDSAVYFCASGFLTGNQPQHFGDGTRLSIL.

This sequence joins TRBV3-1 and TRBJ2-5. Germline CDR1 LGHDT, CDR2 YNNKEL (reference sequence). The CDR3 sequence is 15 residues long. CDR3: CASSQVSNSQETQYF.

The chain employs TRBV20-1 and TRBJ2-1; there is no DNA to check the TCRdb D call of TRBD1. Germline values: CDR1 DFQATT, CDR2 SNEGSKA (reference sequence). The CDR3 spans 15 residues. The CDR3 reads CSARRPGRPYNEQFF.

The V call is TRBV12-3 or TRBV12-4, the J call TRBJ1-1; the TCRdb D gene call, TRBD1, has no DNA to confirm it. The CDR3 is made up of 13 amino acids. The CDR3 region is CASKPLGSTEAFF.

The chain has TRBV6-5 and TRBJ1-1. The CDR3 has 13 residues. Germline assignment: CDR1 MNHEY and CDR2 SVGAGI. CDR3 in amino acids: CASINAGNTEAFF.

The chain recombines TRBV5-6 with TRBJ2-5. The CDR3 contains 16 residues. In germline, CDR1 is SGHDT, CDR2 YYEEEE. CDR3 sequence: CASRTSDRLIVETQYF.

The V and J genes are TRBV6-4 and TRBJ2-3; TCRdb lists TRBD1, though no DNA is available to test this call. Germline CDR1 and CDR2: MRHNA and SNTAGT. The CDR3 has 14 amino acids. CDR3 amino acids: CASKRQGSTDTQYF.

The chain carries TRBV10-2 and TRBJ2-1; there is no DNA to check the TCRdb D call of TRBD1. Germline CDR1 is WSHSY and CDR2 is SAAADI. This CDR3 has 14 amino acids. This CDR3 is CASSYGDRTNEQFF.